This entry features one T cell receptor (beta chain) sequence. RNA amounts of roughly 0.45 to 1 ug underwent reverse transcription with random hexamers. TCRdb reprocessed the immunoSEQ multiplex PCR reads via MiXCR and lists one record per CDR3 protein. The sample consists of roughly 160,000 distinct CDR3 sequences, more than 90% of them appearing once. Germline lookup yields CDR1 SGHDT and CDR2 YYEEEE. This CDR3 contains 14 residues. With 0 bases removed from V and 6 bases from J, the gap between germline ends came to 11 bases. This entry is derived from a study of CD8 T cells in Susac syndrome. Controls were age- and sex-matched healthy donors.

The rearrangement joins TRBV5-6 to TRBJ2-3; no definite D call. Sequences were obtained from CD4+ T cells from PBMCs. This TCR derives from a human donor in good health. Here the CDR3 reads CASSLVSLPDTQYF. CDR3 DNA: TGTGCCAGCAGCTTGGTCTCGCTTCCGGATACGCAGTATTTT.